These T cell receptor beta chains were read from a single sample in a study of cytomegalovirus exposure and HLA in healthy donors. Assay used: immunoSEQ multiplex PCR; TCRdb lists only in-frame clones, some missing. The repertoire includes about 130,000 clones, 84% of them detected once, and 2.7% sits in the top ten. What was sequenced was PBMCs. The origin of the receptors is a man aged 50-60 years in good health and CMV-seronegative. Both conserved end residues are part of each CDR3. D genes are given only for firm matches.

J gene | D gene | V gene | CDR3 protein | CDR3 DNA
TRBJ1-2 | TRBD1 | TRBV30 | CAWSGGDRLGGYTF | TGTGCCTGGAGTGGGGGGGACAGGTTAGGTGGCTACACCTTC
TRBJ2-7 | - | TRBV2 | CASRSGNWGTLEQYF | TGTGCCAGCAGGTCAGGGAATTGGGGCACCCTGGAGCAGTACTTC
TRBJ2-7 | - | TRBV14 | CASSPTGYEQYF | TGTGCCAGCAGCCCCACAGGCTACGAGCAGTACTTC
TRBJ1-1 | TRBD1 | TRBV11-2 | CASSLVRTGSEAFF | TGTGCCAGCAGCTTAGTCCGGACAGGCTCGGAGGCTTTCTTT
TRBJ2-7 | TRBD2 | TRBV6-1 | CASSEAGGTSYEQYF | TGTGCCAGCAGTGAAGCAGGTGGGACTAGCTACGAGCAGTACTTC
TRBJ1-4 | - | TRBV5-4 | CASSFQGTTDEKLFF | TGTGCCAGCAGCTTTCAAGGGACAACGGATGAAAAACTGTTTTTT
TRBJ2-7 | - | TRBV4-1 | CASSPGTNYEQYF | TGCGCCAGCAGCCCGGGGACAAACTACGAGCAGTACTTC
TRBJ2-7 | - | TRBV30 | CAGRDIYEQYF | TGTGCCGGCCGGGACATCTACGAGCAGTACTTC
TRBJ2-5 | - | TRBV6-6 | CASSYGVRRYQETQYF | TGTGCCAGCAGTTACGGGGTCCGGAGGTACCAAGAGACCCAGTACTTC
TRBJ2-3 | - | TRBV30 | CAWGGAATDTQYF | TGTGCCTGGGGAGGGGCAGCTACAGATACGCAGTATTTT
TRBJ2-3 | - | TRBV7-3 | CASSRSGTTDTQYF | TGTGCCAGCAGTAGGAGCGGTACCACAGATACGCAGTATTTT
TRBJ2-3 | TRBD2 | TRBV6-1 | CASSEASGGYTDTQYF | TGTGCCAGCAGTGAAGCTAGCGGGGGATACACAGATACGCAGTATTTT
TRBJ1-2 | - | TRBV9 | CASSVGGQGLNYGYTF | TGTGCCAGCAGCGTAGGTGGCCAGGGATTAAACTATGGCTACACCTTC
TRBJ2-2 | TRBD2 | TRBV18 | CASSPRGRGTGELFF | TGTGCCAGCTCACCACGAGGGAGGGGCACCGGGGAGCTGTTTTTT